The 20 T cell receptor beta chains below were found in one sample sequenced in a study of T cells in localized non-small cell lung cancer. Libraries were prepared by immunoSEQ multiplex PCR; TCRdb keeps only in-frame clonotypes and omits some of them. The sample lists a few thousand clones, less than 45% occurring once. The input for sequencing was lung tumor tissue, taken before any cancer treatment. These receptor sequences come from a man aged 35-69 years with stage I lung adenocarcinoma.

CDR3 sequence (DNA): TGTGCCAGTAGCGCGACAGGGCGCACTGAAGCTTTCTTT. This sequence encodes CASSATGRTEAFF. This chain uses TRBV19 with TRBJ1-1; 7 bases agree with TRBD1. Looked up from germline, CDR1 is LNHDA and CDR2 is SQIVND (reference sequence). This CDR3 is 13 amino acids long. J was trimmed by 4 bases and V by 6 bases; bases with no gene match: 5.

Within the sample, this clone is medium-sized (0.01 to 0.1%). The rearrangement joins TRBV11-3 to TRBJ2-5; possibly TRBD1 or TRBD2 for D (5 bases each). The CDR3 has 16 residues. V shed 4 bases and J shed 1 base, with 16 bases lying between them. From germline, CDR1 is SGHNT and CDR2 YENEEA. This CDR3 reads CASSSGTHRVQETQYF. In DNA, the CDR3 is TGTGCCAGCAGCTCCGGGACCCATAGGGTCCAAGAGACCCAGTACTTC.

About this clone: Compared with germline, one end of the junction differs, possibly owing to a read error. The J gene is TRBJ1-5, the V gene TRBV12-5, with 7 bases that match TRBD1. This CDR3 spans 14 amino acids. Germline CDR1 is LGHNT and CDR2 is FRNRAP. CDR3 bases: TGTGCTAGTGGTTCTGGGACAGCTCCTCAGCCTCAGCATTTT. Encoded protein: CASGSGTAPQPQHF. The full variable domain, in which reference TRBV12-5 and TRBJ1-5 provide the parts outside the CDR3, is DARVTQTPRHKVTEMGQEVTMRCQPILGHNTVFWYRQTMMQGLELLAYFRNRAPLDDSGMPKDRFSAEMPDATLATLKIQPSEPRDSAVYFCASGSGTAPQPQHFGDGTRLSIL.

This chain connects TRBV19 to TRBJ2-1; D not resolved. Per the germline V gene, CDR1 is LNHDA and CDR2 is SQIVND (reference sequence). V lost 9 bases to trimming and J lost 0 bases, with 12 bases between them. This CDR3 region has 14 residues. The CDR3 region is CASRARSSYNEQFF. The DNA of the CDR3 is TGTGCCAGCAGAGCGAGGAGCTCCTACAATGAGCAGTTCTTC.

A few counts support this clone. The rearrangement links TRBV6-8 to TRBJ2-3; D tentatively fits TRBD1 or TRBD2 (7 bases each). V lost 6 bases to trimming and J lost 2 bases, with 15 bases between them. The length of the CDR3 is 15 residues. Germline V gene lookup returns CDR1 MNHGY and CDR2 SAAAGT. CDR3 loop: CASSSRGGNTDTQYF. In DNA, the CDR3 is TGTGCCAGCAGCTCCAGGGGGGGCAACACAGATACGCAGTATTTT.

This chain joins TRBV7-6 and TRBJ1-1; 8 nucleotides agree with TRBD1. CDR3 length: 15 amino acids. J was trimmed by 1 base and V by 5 bases; bases with no gene match: 6. The germline gives CDR1 SGHVS, CDR2 FNYEAQ. The CDR3 DNA is TGTGCCAGCAGCCCCCCGACAGGGGAGAACACTGAAGCTTTCTTT. Amino acid sequence: CASSPPTGENTEAFF.

Concerning this clone: One end of the junction does not line up with germline, which may come from a read error. V is TRBV19 and J is TRBJ2-1; 7 nucleotides match TRBD2. The CDR3 consists of 15 residues. The germline gives CDR1 LNHDA, CDR2 SQIVND (reference sequence). The CDR3 DNA sequence: TGTGCCAGTAGGAAAGTAGCGGGCGGCTACAATGAACAGTTCTTC. Its protein is CASRKVAGGYNEQFF. Looking up the rest from reference TRBV19 and TRBJ2-1 gives the full variable domain: DGGITQSPKYLFRKEGQNVTLSCEQNLNHDAMYWYRQDPGQGLRLIYYSQIVNDFQKGDIAEGYSVSREKKESFPLTVTSAQKNPTAFYLCASRKVAGGYNEQFFGPGTRLTVL.

The chain recombines TRBV19 with TRBJ2-2; D is possibly TRBD1 or TRBD2 (5 bases each). The CDR3 is 11 residues long. Germline CDR1 reads LNHDA; CDR2 reads SQIVND (reference sequence). V shed 11 bases and J shed 3 bases, with 7 bases lying between them. CDR3 bases: TGTGCCGGGGGTTACACCGGGGAGCTGTTTTTT. It is translated as CAGGYTGELFF.

The chain links TRBV6-8 to TRBJ2-7; the match to TRBD2 covers 13 bases. The germline gives CDR1 MNHGY, CDR2 SAAAGT. This CDR3 has 15 residues. V lost 5 bases to trimming and J lost 9 bases; unmatched junction nucleotides: 10. CDR3 loop: CASSDIGGLAGMQYF. As DNA, the CDR3 is TGTGCCAGCAGTGATATAGGGGGACTAGCGGGGATGCAGTACTTC.

This clone ranks as medium-sized. This chain connects TRBV11-3 to TRBJ2-5, with D tentatively TRBD1 (7 bases). Trimming took 6 bases from V and 5 from J, leaving 16 bases between them. CDR3 length equals 14 residues. CDR1 and CDR2 from the germline V gene are SGHNT and YENEEA. CDR3 sequence reads: CASSQEGAWETQYF. The CDR3 nucleotides read TGTGCCAGCAGTCAGGAGGGGGCGTGGGAGACCCAGTACTTC. Based on the CDR3 plus reference TRBV11-3 and TRBJ2-5, the full variable domain is EAGVVQSPRYKIIEKKQPVAFWCNPISGHNTLYWYLQNLGQGPELLIRYENEEAVDDSQLPKDRFSAERLKGVDSTLKIQPAELGDSAVYLCASSQEGAWETQYFGPGTRLLVL.

The V gene is TRBV6-8, the J gene TRBJ1-6; D possibly corresponds to TRBD1 (6 bases). The V end was cut by 6 bases, the J end by 5 bases, with 17 bases between. CDR1 and CDR2 from the germline V gene are MNHGY and SAAAGT. This CDR3 is 16 amino acids long. The CDR3 DNA reads TGTGCCAGCAGGGACCACGGGACACCTAATAATTCACCCCTCCACTTT. Translating it yields CASRDHGTPNNSPLHF.

This clone showed up just a few times. The V and J genes are TRBV6-8 and TRBJ2-1; perhaps TRBD2 as D (5 bases). Trimming removed 5 bases from V and 0 bases from J, with 8 bases in between. There are 14 residues in the CDR3. Germline V gives CDR1 MNHGY, CDR2 SAAAGT. The CDR3 DNA reads TGTGCCAGCAGTGAGGGTAGCTCCTACAATGAGCAGTTCTTC. It translates to CASSEGSSYNEQFF.

The chain recombines TRBV28 with TRBJ2-4; D is possibly TRBD1 (6 bases). The V gene lost 5 bases and the J gene lost 2 bases, with 10 bases spanning the gap. The CDR3 has 14 amino acids. Germline-derived CDR1 and CDR2 are MDHEN and SYDVKM. This chain's CDR3 is CASSPGTTKNIQYF. CDR3 sequence (DNA): TGTGCCAGCAGTCCCGGGACAACCAAAAACATTCAGTACTTC.

Relative to its sample, this clone is medium-sized (0.01 to 0.1%). This chain connects TRBV11-3 to TRBJ2-1; TRBD2 agrees at 7 bases. In germline, CDR1 is SGHNT, CDR2 YENEEA. V lost 3 bases and J lost 5; bases outside the gene matches: 4. There are 14 residues in the CDR3. In DNA form, the CDR3 reads TGTGCCAGCAGCTTGTCGGGGGGTAACAATGAGCAGTTCTTC. Translated: CASSLSGGNNEQFF.

The chain uses TRBV6-7 and TRBJ1-5, with 7 positions matching TRBD1. TRBV6-7 is an ORF, and what it does is uncertain. The trim removed 6 bases at V and 0 bases at J, leaving 8 bases unmatched. The CDR3 extends over 16 amino acids. CDR3 sequence (DNA): TGTGCCAGCAGGCTGAGGGGGCTGAGTAGCAATCAGCCCCAGCATTTT. This encodes CASRLRGLSSNQPQHF.

This clone was observed a handful of times. The J gene is TRBJ1-2, the V gene TRBV2, with D perhaps matching TRBD1 (6 bases). Germline V gene sequence: CDR1 SNHLY, CDR2 FYNNEI. The CDR3 is made up of 15 amino acids. The V end was cut by 6 bases, the J end by 0 bases, with 14 bases between. The CDR3 DNA reads as TGTGCCAGCAGACAGGGCATGGGGTCTAACTATGGCTACACCTTC. It yields the protein CASRQGMGSNYGYTF.

This clone has more than one count but fewer than ten. J is TRBJ1-1 and V is TRBV9; no definite D call. V was trimmed by 4 bases and J by 4 bases, leaving 14 bases between them. This CDR3 has 14 amino acids. The V gene's germline CDR1 is SGDLS and CDR2 YYNGEE. Written as DNA, the CDR3 is TGTGCCAGCAGCCCGGAGAGGTTCGGCACTGAAGCTTTCTTT. This codes for CASSPERFGTEAFF.

The chain couples TRBV6-8 to TRBJ2-7; 12 nucleotides match TRBD2. The V and J ends lost 5 bases and 5 bases, in that order; junction bases with no gene match: 10. Germline CDR1 is MNHGY and CDR2 is SAAAGT. CDR3 size: 16 residues. CDR3 DNA: TGTGCCAGCAGTACCCTAGCGGGAGGGCCCTTGGACGAGCAGTACTTC. It yields the protein CASSTLAGGPLDEQYF.

This chain joins TRBV29-1 and TRBJ2-7; D may be TRBD1 (6 bases). Germline values: CDR1 SQVTM, CDR2 ANQGSEA. V shed 6 bases and J shed 6 bases, with 21 bases lying between them. The CDR3 length is 14 residues. CDR3 protein: CSVGTKVGAGEQYF. The CDR3 nucleotides are TGCAGCGTGGGCACCAAGGTGGGGGCGGGCGAGCAGTACTTC.

The sample holds one count of this clone. The chain joins TRBV28 to TRBJ2-1; TRBD2 aligns across 7 bases. CDR3 length: 15 residues. Trimming at V came to 5 bases and at J to 5 bases, leaving 9 bases not matched to a gene. The germline CDR1 and CDR2 sequences are MDHEN and SYDVKM. CDR3 in DNA: TGTGCCAGCAGTCGGGGGGTAGGTCCGAACAATGAGCAGTTCTTC. Amino acids: CASSRGVGPNNEQFF.